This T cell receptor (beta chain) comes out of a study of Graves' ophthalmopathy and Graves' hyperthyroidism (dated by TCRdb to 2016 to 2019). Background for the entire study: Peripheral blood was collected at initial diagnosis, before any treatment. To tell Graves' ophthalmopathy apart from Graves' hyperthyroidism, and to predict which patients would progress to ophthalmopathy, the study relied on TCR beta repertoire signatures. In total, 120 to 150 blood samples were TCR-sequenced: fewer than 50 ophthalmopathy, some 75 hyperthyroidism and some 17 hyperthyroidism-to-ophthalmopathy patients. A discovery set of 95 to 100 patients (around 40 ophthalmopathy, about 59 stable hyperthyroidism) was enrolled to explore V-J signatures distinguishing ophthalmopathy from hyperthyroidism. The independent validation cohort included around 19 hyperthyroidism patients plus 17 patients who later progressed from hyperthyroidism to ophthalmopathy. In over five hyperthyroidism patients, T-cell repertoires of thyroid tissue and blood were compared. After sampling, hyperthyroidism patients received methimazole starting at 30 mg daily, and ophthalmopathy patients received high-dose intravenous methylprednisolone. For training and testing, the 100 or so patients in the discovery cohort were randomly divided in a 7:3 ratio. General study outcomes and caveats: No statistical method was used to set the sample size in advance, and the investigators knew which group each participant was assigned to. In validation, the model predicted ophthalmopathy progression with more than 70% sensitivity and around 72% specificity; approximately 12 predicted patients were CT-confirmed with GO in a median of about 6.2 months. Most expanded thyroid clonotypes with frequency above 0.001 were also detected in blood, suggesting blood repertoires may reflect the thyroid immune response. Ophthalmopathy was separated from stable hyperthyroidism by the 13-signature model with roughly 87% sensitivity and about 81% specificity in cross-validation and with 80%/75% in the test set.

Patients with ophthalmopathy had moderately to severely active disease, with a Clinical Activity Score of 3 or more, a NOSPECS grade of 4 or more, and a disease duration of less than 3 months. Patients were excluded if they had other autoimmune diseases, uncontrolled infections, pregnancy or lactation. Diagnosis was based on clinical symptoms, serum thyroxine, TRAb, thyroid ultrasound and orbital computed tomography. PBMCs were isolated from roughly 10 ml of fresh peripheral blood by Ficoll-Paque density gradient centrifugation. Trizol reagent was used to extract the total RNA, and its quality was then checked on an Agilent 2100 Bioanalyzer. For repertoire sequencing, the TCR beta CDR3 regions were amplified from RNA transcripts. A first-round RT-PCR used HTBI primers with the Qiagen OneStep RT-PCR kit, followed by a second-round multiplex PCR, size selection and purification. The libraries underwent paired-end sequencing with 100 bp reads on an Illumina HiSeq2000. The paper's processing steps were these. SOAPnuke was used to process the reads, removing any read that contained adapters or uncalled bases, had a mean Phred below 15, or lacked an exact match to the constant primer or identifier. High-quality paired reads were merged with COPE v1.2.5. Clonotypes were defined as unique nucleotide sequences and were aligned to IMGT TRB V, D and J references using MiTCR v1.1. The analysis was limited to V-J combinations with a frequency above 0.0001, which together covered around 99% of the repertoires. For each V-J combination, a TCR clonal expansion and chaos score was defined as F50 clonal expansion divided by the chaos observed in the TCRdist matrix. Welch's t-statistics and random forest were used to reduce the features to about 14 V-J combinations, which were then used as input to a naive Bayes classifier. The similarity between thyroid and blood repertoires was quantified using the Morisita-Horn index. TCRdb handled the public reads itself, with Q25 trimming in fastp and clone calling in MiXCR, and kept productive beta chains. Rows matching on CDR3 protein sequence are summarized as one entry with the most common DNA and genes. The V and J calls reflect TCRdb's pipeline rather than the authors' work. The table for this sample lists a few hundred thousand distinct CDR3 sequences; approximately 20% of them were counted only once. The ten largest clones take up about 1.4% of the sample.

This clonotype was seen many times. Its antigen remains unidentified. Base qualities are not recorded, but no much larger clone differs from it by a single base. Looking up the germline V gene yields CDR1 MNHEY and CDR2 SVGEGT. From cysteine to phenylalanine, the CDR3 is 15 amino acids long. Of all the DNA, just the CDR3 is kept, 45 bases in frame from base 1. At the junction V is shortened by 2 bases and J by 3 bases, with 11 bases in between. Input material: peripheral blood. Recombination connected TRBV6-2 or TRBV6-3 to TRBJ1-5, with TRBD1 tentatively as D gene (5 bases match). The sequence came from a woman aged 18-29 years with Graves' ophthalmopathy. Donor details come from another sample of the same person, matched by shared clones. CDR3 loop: CASSYNVGANQPQHF. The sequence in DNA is TGTGCCAGCAGTTACAACGTAGGGGCCAATCAGCCCCAGCATTTT.